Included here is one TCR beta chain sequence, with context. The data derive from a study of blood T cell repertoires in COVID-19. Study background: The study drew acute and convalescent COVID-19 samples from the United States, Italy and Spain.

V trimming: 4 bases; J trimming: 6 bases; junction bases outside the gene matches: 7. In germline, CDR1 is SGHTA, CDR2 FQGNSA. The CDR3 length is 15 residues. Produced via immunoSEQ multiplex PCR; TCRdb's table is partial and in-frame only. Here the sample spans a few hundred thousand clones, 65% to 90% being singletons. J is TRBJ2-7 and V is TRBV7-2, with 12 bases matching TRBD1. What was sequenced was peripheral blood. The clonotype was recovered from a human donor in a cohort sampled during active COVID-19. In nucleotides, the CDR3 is TGTGCCAGCAGCTCCGCCGGGACAGGGGGCGGCGAGCAGTACTTC. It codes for CASSSAGTGGGEQYF.